This T cell receptor (beta chain) was recovered during a study of cytomegalovirus exposure and HLA in healthy donors. Study-level points and caveats: Sequencing probably produced one cluster of sequence variants that were highly shared.

PCR used 60 Vbeta primers and 13 Jbeta primers. Profiling relied on immunoSEQ multiplex PCR, and the TCRdb table lists in-frame clones only, not all of them. The data contain roughly 150,000 clones, approximately 81% of them singletons. Germline values: CDR1 SNHLY, CDR2 FYNNEI. The CDR3 extends over 17 amino acids. The junction had 8 bases not matched to a gene; V was cut back by 4 bases and J by 3 bases. Comments on this clone: Its antigen is unidentified.

This TCR was sampled from a male donor in good health and CMV-seronegative. Sequenced sample: PBMCs. The genes are TRBV2 and TRBJ2-3; 12 nucleotides align to TRBD2. The CDR3 loop reads CASSVWLAGGRTDTQYF. In DNA form, the CDR3 reads TGTGCCAGCAGTGTTTGGCTAGCGGGAGGGCGGACAGATACGCAGTATTTT.